These T cell receptor beta chains were read from a single sample in a study of Ad26.COV2.S vaccination and SARS-CoV-2 variants. Sequenced by immunoSEQ multiplex PCR; TCRdb stores in-frame clones only, minus some. The sample shows 350,000 to 500,000 clones, about 90% of them seen only once. Sequenced here: peripheral blood, sampled in a trial of Ad26.COV2.S vaccine versus placebo. The receptor source for this set is a person aged 18-65 years who received the Ad26.COV2.S COVID-19 vaccine or a placebo. The CDR3 runs from the conserved cysteine through the conserved F or W. The D gene is left open where the match is weak. Size tells how often a clone was seen (once, few, many) or the class of an expanded clone, and some rows leave it out.

clone size,V gene,D gene,CDR3 length,J gene,CDR3 DNA,CDR3 protein
once,TRBV9,-,13,TRBJ1-5,TGTGCCAGCAGCGCGACAGGATACCAGCCCCAGCATTTT,CASSATGYQPQHF
-,TRBV28,TRBD1,13,TRBJ1-2,TGTGCCAGCAGCCCAGGGGGCTTCTATGGCTACACCTTC,CASSPGGFYGYTF
once,TRBV28,-,17,TRBJ1-5,TGTGCCAGCAGGCGAACCGGACGGTCTCGGGGCAATCAGCCCCAGCATTTT,CASRRTGRSRGNQPQHF
once,TRBV9,TRBD2,15,TRBJ2-3,TGTGCCAGCAGCACCAGACTAGCGGGAGTAGATACGCAGTATTTT,CASSTRLAGVDTQYF
-,TRBV7-9,-,16,TRBJ1-4,TGTGCCAGCAGCCCCCTAAACGGAGCAACTAATGAAAAACTGTTTTTT,CASSPLNGATNEKLFF
-,TRBV19,-,17,TRBJ2-7,TGTGCCAGTAGTCCTACCCCTAGGTTAGGGCGGACGGGTGAGCAGTACTTC,CASSPTPRLGRTGEQYF
-,TRBV28,TRBD1,15,TRBJ1-2,TGTGCCAGCAGTCCGCCGACAGGGGGCATCTATGGCTACACCTTC,CASSPPTGGIYGYTF
once,TRBV5-1,TRBD2,20,TRBJ2-5,TGCGCCAGCAGCCCAATGGTACTAGCGGGAAGGAGGGGCTCCAAAGAGACCCAGTACTTC,CASSPMVLAGRRGSKETQYF
-,TRBV27,TRBD2,15,TRBJ2-7,TGTGCCAGCAGTTTCGGGACTAGCCCCTCCTACGAGCAGTACTTC,CASSFGTSPSYEQYF
-,TRBV5-5,TRBD1,15,TRBJ2-5,TGTGCCAGCAGCCTCACAGGGGGCGCAACGCAGACCCAGTACTTC,CASSLTGGATQTQYF
-,TRBV6-2/TRBV6-3,-,16,TRBJ1-5,TGTGCCAGCAGTTACCGTGCTATCAAGAGGAATCAGCCCCAGCATTTT,CASSYRAIKRNQPQHF
once,TRBV19,TRBD2,16,TRBJ2-5,TGTGCCAGTAGTATCTCCTTGACTAGCGGACAAGAGACCCAGTACTTC,CASSISLTSGQETQYF
-,TRBV18,TRBD2,19,TRBJ2-2,TGTGCCAGCTCACCGCAGACTAGCGGGAAATCAGCGAACACCGGGGAGCTGTTTTTT,CASSPQTSGKSANTGELFF
-,TRBV15,-,16,TRBJ2-3,TGTGCCACCAGCAGTAGGGACATAACTTTCACAGATACGCAGTATTTT,CATSSRDITFTDTQYF
-,TRBV4-3,TRBD1,14,TRBJ2-3,TGCGCCAGCAGCTCCGGGACAGGGGGAGATACGCAGTATTTT,CASSSGTGGDTQYF
-,TRBV28,-,14,TRBJ2-3,TGTGCCAGCACCCCAGCGGGCTTCACAGATACGCAGTATTTT,CASTPAGFTDTQYF
-,TRBV19,TRBD2,17,TRBJ2-7,TGTGCCAGTAGTAAGAGGACTAGCGGGCCTTCAACCTACGAGCAGTACTTC,CASSKRTSGPSTYEQYF
-,TRBV6-1,-,11,TRBJ2-7,TGTGCCAGCAGTGACGACAGCGAGCAGTACTTC,CASSDDSEQYF
-,TRBV9,-,14,TRBJ2-7,TGTGCCAGCAGCGTAGATCAAACCGCCTACGAGCAGTACTTC,CASSVDQTAYEQYF
few,TRBV2,-,12,TRBJ1-3,TGTGCCCGTCGACAGGCTGGAAACACCATATATTTT,CARRQAGNTIYF
-,TRBV6-1,TRBD2,17,TRBJ2-7,TGTGCCAGCAGTGAACGGGTAGCGGGAGGGCCATCCTACGAGCAGTACTTC,CASSERVAGGPSYEQYF
-,TRBV6-2/TRBV6-3,TRBD1,15,TRBJ2-5,TGTGCCAGCAGTTACACCGGGACAGGGGTAGAGACCCAGTACTTC,CASSYTGTGVETQYF
-,TRBV6-6,-,16,TRBJ1-4,TGTGCCAGCAGTTACCCGACGGGGAATGGGGATGAAAAACTGTTTTTT,CASSYPTGNGDEKLFF
-,TRBV11-2,-,13,TRBJ2-5,TGTGCCAGCACCTTCGGGGGACAAGAGACCCAGTACTTC,CASTFGGQETQYF